The source of this T cell receptor beta chain is a study of blood T cell repertoires in COVID-19. Method: immunoSEQ multiplex PCR; TCRdb's copy keeps in-frame clones and lacks some. This sample has around 110,000 clones, with around four fifths found just once. Sequencing was performed on peripheral blood. The clonotype comes from a man aged 30 to 39 with acute or convalescent COVID-19.

The CDR3 loop reads CAWSPGLANTGELFF. The CDR3 nucleotides read TGTGCCTGGAGTCCCGGACTAGCGAACACCGGGGAGCTGTTTTTT. The chain uses TRBV30 and TRBJ2-2, with 7 bases that match TRBD2. The CDR3 spans 15 residues. Germline V gene lookup returns CDR1 GTSNPN and CDR2 SVGIG (reference sequence). The junction had 3 bases not matched to a gene; V was cut back by 2 bases and J by 0 bases.